Each of the 23 T cell receptor beta chains below was sequenced from the same sample in a study of vaccination and CD4 T cells after COVID-19. Oncomine TCR Beta short-read sequencing was applied to DNA from cultured CD4+ T cells. TCRdb redid the calling of the PCR reads with MiXCR, one entry per CDR3 protein. Of some 20,000 distinct CDR3 sequences listed, approximately 57% were seen once; the top ten hold 8.9%. The treatment is: approximately nine-day PBMC culture with coronavirus spike peptide pools or control peptides (ViraFEST assay). Their antigens remain unidentified. The sample consisted of CD4+ T cells from blood, cultured in vitro, taken after SARS-CoV-2 vaccination. The receptors come from a human donor who had recovered from COVID-19.

The chain employs TRBV11-1 and TRBJ2-7; D is possibly TRBD1 (6 bases). Germline CDR1 SGHAT, CDR2 FQDESV (reference sequence). This CDR3 is 14 amino acids long. Trimming took 3 bases from V and 3 from J, leaving 12 bases between them. Here the CDR3 DNA reads TGTGCCAGCAGCTTGAGGTCCAGGGGCTACGAGCAGTACTTC. Its translation: CASSLRSRGYEQYF.

This clonotype is labeled medium-sized. The genes are TRBV20-1 and TRBJ2-3; TRBD2 agrees at 14 bases. The CDR3 has 17 residues. Trimming took 6 bases from V and 1 from J; bases not matched to a gene: 9. Germline V gives CDR1 DFQATT, CDR2 SNEGSKA (reference sequence). For the CDR3, the DNA is TGCAGTGCAAAGACTAGCGGGAGGGCCGGAGGCACAGATACGCAGTATTTT. It specifies CSAKTSGRAGGTDTQYF.

The chain has TRBV20-1 and TRBJ1-3, with 8 bases identical to TRBD1. The V segment lost 6 bases and the J segment 3 bases; nucleotides outside the gene matches: 10. CDR3 length equals 15 residues. From germline, CDR1 is DFQATT and CDR2 SNEGSKA (reference sequence). The CDR3 DNA follows: TGCAGTGCCGTGACAGGGGCCGACCGTGGAAACACCATATATTTT. It encodes CSAVTGADRGNTIYF.

This clonotype was seen more than once but under ten times. This chain connects TRBV2 to TRBJ2-5, with 10 bases aligning to TRBD2. The ends lost 7 bases at V and 5 bases at J; junction bases unmatched: 4. From germline, CDR1 is SNHLY and CDR2 FYNNEI. The CDR3 spans 13 residues. The CDR3, as DNA: TGTGCCAGCAAGGGACTAGCGTGGGAGACCCAGTACTTC. Amino acid sequence: CASKGLAWETQYF.

V is TRBV6-1 and J is TRBJ1-1; D unresolved. The V gene lost 1 base and the J gene lost 6 bases, with 18 bases spanning the gap. The CDR3 extends over 16 amino acids. From germline, CDR1 is MNHNS and CDR2 SASEGT. CDR3 sequence reads: CASSEVRRRPGAEAFF. The CDR3 bases are TGTGCCAGCAGTGAAGTTCGAAGAAGACCAGGCGCTGAAGCTTTCTTT.

This clonotype has a handful of counts. The J gene is TRBJ2-5, the V gene TRBV7-9; 9 bases agree with TRBD2. Losses at the gene ends were 5 bases for V and 5 bases for J; bases not matched to a gene: 6. Germline-derived CDR1 and CDR2 are SEHNR and FQNEAQ (reference sequence). The CDR3 sequence is 14 residues long. CDR3 amino acids: CASSVASGMETQYF. CDR3 DNA sequence: TGTGCCAGCAGCGTCGCTAGCGGGATGGAGACCCAGTACTTC.

This chain uses TRBV6-5 with TRBJ1-3; D is uncertain. This CDR3 is 15 amino acids long. Trimming took 0 bases from V and 0 from J, leaving 6 bases between them. CDR1 and CDR2 from the germline V gene are MNHEY and SVGAGI. The CDR3 region is CASSYSESSGNTIYF. The CDR3 nucleotides read TGTGCCAGCAGTTACTCTGAAAGCTCTGGAAACACCATATATTTT.

The V call is TRBV20-1, the J call TRBJ1-5, with 9 bases lining up with TRBD1. The CDR3 spans 18 residues. The germline V gene has CDR1 DFQATT and CDR2 SNEGSKA (reference sequence). V shed 7 bases and J 3 bases; nucleotides not matched to a gene: 19. DNA of the CDR3: TGCAGTGGGAAACAACCGGGACAGGGAAGTGGGGACAATCAGCCCCAGCATTTT. This codes for CSGKQPGQGSGDNQPQHF.

This clonotype has only one observation. V is TRBV7-9 and J is TRBJ1-1, with TRBD1 as a possible D gene (6 bases). The ends were cut back, 0 bases at V and 4 bases at J, with 12 bases in the middle. This CDR3 region has 15 residues. The V gene's germline CDR1 is SEHNR and CDR2 FQNEAQ (reference sequence). Here the CDR3 DNA reads TGTGCCAGCAGCTTAGCCCGCCAGGGGACCACTGAAGCTTTCTTT. Protein sequence: CASSLARQGTTEAFF.

The rearrangement uses TRBV5-5 and TRBJ1-5; D remains ambiguous. The CDR3 is 15 amino acids. The germline V gene encodes CDR1 SGHKS and CDR2 YYEKEE (reference sequence). Deletions cut 1 base from V and 3 bases from J, with 11 bases between. The CDR3, as DNA: TGTGCCAGCAGCTTGCGGGCAGGAATCAATCAGCCCCAGCATTTT. Its protein is CASSLRAGINQPQHF.

The rearrangement joins TRBV30 to TRBJ1-1; D might be TRBD1 (5 bases). Germline CDR1 reads GTSNPN; CDR2 reads SVGIG (reference sequence). The V end was cut by 3 bases, the J end by 6 bases, with 11 bases between. This CDR3 region has 12 residues. CDR3 loop: CAWRPAGAEAFF. The CDR3 nucleotides are TGTGCCTGGAGGCCGGCGGGGGCTGAAGCTTTCTTT.

The rearrangement uses TRBV7-9 and TRBJ1-1; no reliable D call. The CDR3 consists of 12 residues. The ends were cut back, 4 bases at V and 7 bases at J, with 10 bases in the middle. The germline CDR1 and CDR2 sequences are SEHNR and FQNEAQ (reference sequence). CDR3 DNA sequence: TGTGCCAGCAGCTCCGGACTGAATGAAGCTTTCTTT. Encoded protein: CASSSGLNEAFF.

The gene calls are TRBV27 and TRBJ2-7; TRBD1 aligns across 10 bases. This CDR3 contains 14 residues. The V and J ends lost 6 bases and 1 base, in that order; junction bases with no gene match: 3. The germline V gene encodes CDR1 MNHEY and CDR2 SMNVEV (reference sequence). The CDR3: CASSRGQGSYEQYF. Here the CDR3 DNA reads TGTGCCAGCAGCCGGGGACAGGGGTCCTACGAGCAGTACTTC.

This chain joins TRBV12-5 and TRBJ1-5, with 9 bases aligning to TRBD1. From germline, CDR1 is LGHNT and CDR2 FRNRAP. The CDR3 extends over 17 amino acids. The ends lost 1 base at V and 7 bases at J; junction bases unmatched: 11. CDR3 nucleotide sequence: TGTGCTAGTGGTTTGGGGGTGTGGACAGGGGTTGGCCAGCCCCAGCATTTT. Amino acid sequence: CASGLGVWTGVGQPQHF.

The chain joins TRBV4-3 to TRBJ2-3; no clear D gene. V was pared by 0 bases and J by 6 bases, with 7 bases between. Germline values: CDR1 LGHNA, CDR2 YSLEER. This CDR3 contains 13 residues. This CDR3 is CASSQERRDTQYF. CDR3 DNA: TGCGCCAGCAGCCAAGAGAGGCGGGATACGCAGTATTTT.

The rearrangement links TRBV10-3 to TRBJ2-2; maybe TRBD2 (5 bases). The CDR3 is made up of 15 amino acids. Germline CDR1 reads ENHRY; CDR2 reads SYGVKD. Trimming took 4 bases from V and 3 from J, leaving 12 bases between them. The CDR3 DNA is TGTGCCATCAGTGCGTCCGGGGTAGACACCGGGGAGCTGTTTTTT. This encodes CAISASGVDTGELFF.

This clonotype has more than one count but fewer than ten. The rearrangement joins TRBV20-1 to TRBJ1-2; D might be TRBD1 (6 bases). The CDR3 is 13 amino acids. The V gene lost 2 bases and the J gene lost 1 base, with 8 bases spanning the gap. Germline CDR1 reads DFQATT; CDR2 reads SNEGSKA (reference sequence). This chain's CDR3 is CSARSDSNYGYTF. For the CDR3, the DNA is TGCAGTGCTAGATCGGACAGTAACTATGGCTACACCTTC.

The chain employs TRBV6-1 and TRBJ2-3; the D gene could be TRBD1 or TRBD2 (6 bases each). The CDR3 consists of 14 residues. The ends were cut back, 7 bases at V and 6 bases at J, with 17 bases in the middle. Germline CDR1 and CDR2: MNHNS and SASEGT. This CDR3 is CASTPGARRDTQYF. DNA for the CDR3: TGTGCCAGCACCCCGGGGGCCCGCCGGGATACGCAGTATTTT.

As to this clonotype: The DNA is left out, because the CDR3 cannot be placed on it with certainty; the CDR3 is given as TCRdb lists it. This chain connects TRBV7-5 to TRBJ2-7; the table's D call TRBD1 went unverified against the DNA. TRBV7-5 is listed as a pseudogene. The CDR3 extends over 18 residues, inclusive of both ends. CDR3 in amino acids: CISVPEATPDLQGYEQYF.

This clonotype was seen a handful of times. This chain uses TRBV6-2 or TRBV6-3 with TRBJ1-1, with a tentative D call TRBD1 (5 bases). The V end was cut by 7 bases, the J end by 4 bases, with 22 bases between. The CDR3 spans 16 residues. The V gene's germline CDR1 is MNHEY and CDR2 SVGEGT. The CDR3 spells CASMYRDPRGVTEAFF. CDR3 in DNA: TGTGCCAGCATGTACCGGGACCCCCGAGGGGTCACTGAAGCTTTCTTT.

V gene TRBV20-1 combines with J gene TRBJ2-3, with 7 nucleotides matching TRBD1. Trimming took 2 bases from V and 1 from J; bases not matched to a gene: 9. The CDR3 sequence is 16 residues long. Per the germline V gene, CDR1 is DFQATT and CDR2 is SNEGSKA (reference sequence). The CDR3 here is CSARPDTGAGTDTQYF. The CDR3 bases are TGCAGTGCTAGACCAGACACAGGGGCAGGCACAGATACGCAGTATTTT.

There are a few counts of this clonotype. The chain carries TRBV7-2 and TRBJ1-2; a possible D gene is TRBD1 (6 bases). CDR3 length: 13 amino acids. V was cut by 0 bases and J by 13 bases, with 15 bases left in between. CDR1 is SGHTA and CDR2 is FQGNSA in the germline V gene. The CDR3: CASSLAPTGSCTF. The CDR3 DNA is TGTGCCAGCAGCTTAGCACCGACAGGTTCTTGCACCTTC. Combining the CDR3 with reference TRBV7-2 and TRBJ1-2 gives the whole variable domain GAGVSQSPSNKVTEKGKDVELRCDPISGHTALYWYRQSLGQGLEFLIYFQGNSAPDKSGLPSDRFSAERTGGSVSTLTIQRTQQEDSAVYLCASSLAPTGSCTFGSGTRLTVV.

Only a few counts were recorded for this clonotype. The chain combines TRBV11-1 with TRBJ2-3; D remains ambiguous. The germline V gene encodes CDR1 SGHAT and CDR2 FQDESV (reference sequence). The CDR3 spans 13 residues. Trimming removed 6 bases at V and 4 bases at J, with 11 bases between. The DNA of the CDR3 is TGTGCCAGCAGAAAGCCTCCTTCAGATACGCAGTATTTT. It translates to CASRKPPSDTQYF. The full variable domain, its missing parts supplied by reference TRBV11-1 and TRBJ2-3, is EAEVAQSPRYKITEKSQAVAFWCDPISGHATLYWYRQILGQGPELLVQFQDESVVDDSQLPKDRFSAERLKGVDSTLKIQPAELGDSAMYLCASRKPPSDTQYFGPGTRLTVL.